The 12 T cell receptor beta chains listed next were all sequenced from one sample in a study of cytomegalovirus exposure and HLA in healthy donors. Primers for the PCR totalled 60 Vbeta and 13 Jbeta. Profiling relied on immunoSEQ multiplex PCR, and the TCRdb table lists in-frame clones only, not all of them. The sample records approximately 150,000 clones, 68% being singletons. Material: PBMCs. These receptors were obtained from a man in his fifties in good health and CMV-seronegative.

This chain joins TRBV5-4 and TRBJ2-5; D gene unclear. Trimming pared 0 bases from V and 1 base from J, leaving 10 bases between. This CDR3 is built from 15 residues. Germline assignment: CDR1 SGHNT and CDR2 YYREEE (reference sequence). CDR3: CASSLVANSQETQYF. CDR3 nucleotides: TGTGCCAGCAGCTTGGTGGCTAACAGCCAAGAGACCCAGTACTTC.

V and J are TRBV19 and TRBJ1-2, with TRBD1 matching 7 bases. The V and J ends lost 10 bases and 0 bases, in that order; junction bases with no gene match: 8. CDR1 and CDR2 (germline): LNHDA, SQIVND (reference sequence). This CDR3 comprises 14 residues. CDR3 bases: TGTGCCACCTCCTCAGGGACAGCTAACTATGGCTACACCTTC. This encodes CATSSGTANYGYTF.

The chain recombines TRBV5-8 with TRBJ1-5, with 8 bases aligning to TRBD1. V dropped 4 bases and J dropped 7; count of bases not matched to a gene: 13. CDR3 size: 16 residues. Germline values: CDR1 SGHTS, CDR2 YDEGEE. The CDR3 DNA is TGTGCCAGCAGCCGTATTGGACAGGGCGGAGGGCAGCCCCAGCATTTT. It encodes CASSRIGQGGGQPQHF.

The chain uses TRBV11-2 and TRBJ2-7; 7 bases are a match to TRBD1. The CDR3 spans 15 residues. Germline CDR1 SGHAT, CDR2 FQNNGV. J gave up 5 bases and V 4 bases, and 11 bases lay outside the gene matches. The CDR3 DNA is TGTGCCAGCAGCTCGGACAGGCAGTCGTTCCACGAGCAGTACTTC. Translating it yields CASSSDRQSFHEQYF.

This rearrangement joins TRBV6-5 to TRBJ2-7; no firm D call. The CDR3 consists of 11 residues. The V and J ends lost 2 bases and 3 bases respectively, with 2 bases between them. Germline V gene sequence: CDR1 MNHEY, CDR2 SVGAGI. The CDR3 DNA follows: TGTGCCAGCAGTTACCTCTACGAGCAGTACTTC. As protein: CASSYLYEQYF.

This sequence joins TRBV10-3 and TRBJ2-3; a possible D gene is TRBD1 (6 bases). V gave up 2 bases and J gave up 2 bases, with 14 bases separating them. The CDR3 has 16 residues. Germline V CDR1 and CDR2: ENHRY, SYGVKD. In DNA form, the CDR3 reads TGTGCCATCAGTGAGCCCGGACAGATCCCCACAGATACGCAGTATTTT. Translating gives CAISEPGQIPTDTQYF.

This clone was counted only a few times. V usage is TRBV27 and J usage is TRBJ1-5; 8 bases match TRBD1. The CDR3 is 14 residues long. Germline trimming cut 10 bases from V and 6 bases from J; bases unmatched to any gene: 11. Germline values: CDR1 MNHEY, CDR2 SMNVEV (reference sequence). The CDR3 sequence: CATGGQGKGQPQHF. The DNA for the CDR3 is TGTGCCACCGGCGGACAGGGAAAGGGTCAGCCCCAGCATTTT.

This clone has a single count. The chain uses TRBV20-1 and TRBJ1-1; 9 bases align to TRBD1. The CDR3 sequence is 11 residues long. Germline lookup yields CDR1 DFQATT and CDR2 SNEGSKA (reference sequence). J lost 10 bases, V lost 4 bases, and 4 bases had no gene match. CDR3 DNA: TGCAGTGCTACCCCGGACAGGGGAGCTTTCTTT. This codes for CSATPDRGAFF.

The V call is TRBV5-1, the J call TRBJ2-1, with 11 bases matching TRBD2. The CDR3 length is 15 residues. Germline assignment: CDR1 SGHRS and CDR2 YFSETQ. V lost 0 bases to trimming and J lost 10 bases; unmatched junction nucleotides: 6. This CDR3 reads CASSLELAGGWEQFF. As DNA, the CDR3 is TGCGCCAGCAGCTTGGAGCTAGCGGGGGGTTGGGAGCAGTTCTTC. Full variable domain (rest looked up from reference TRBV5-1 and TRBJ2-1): KAGVTQTPRYLIKTRGQQVTLSCSPISGHRSVSWYQQTPGQGLQFLFEYFSETQRNKGNFPGRFSGRQFSNSRSEMNVSTLELGDSALYLCASSLELAGGWEQFFGPGTRLTVL.

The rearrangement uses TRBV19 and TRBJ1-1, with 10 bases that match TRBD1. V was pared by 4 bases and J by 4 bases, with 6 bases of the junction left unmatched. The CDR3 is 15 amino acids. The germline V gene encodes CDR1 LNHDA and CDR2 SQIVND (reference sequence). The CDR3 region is CASSKGQGRVTEAFF. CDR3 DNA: TGTGCCAGTAGTAAGGGACAGGGGAGAGTCACTGAAGCTTTCTTT.

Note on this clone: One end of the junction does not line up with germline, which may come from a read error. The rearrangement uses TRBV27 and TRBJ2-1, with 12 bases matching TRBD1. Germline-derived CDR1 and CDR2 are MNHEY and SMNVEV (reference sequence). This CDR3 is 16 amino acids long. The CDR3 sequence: CASGLGDRGRGNEQFF. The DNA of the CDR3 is TGTGCCAGCGGTTTAGGGGACAGGGGGCGAGGCAATGAGCAGTTCTTC.

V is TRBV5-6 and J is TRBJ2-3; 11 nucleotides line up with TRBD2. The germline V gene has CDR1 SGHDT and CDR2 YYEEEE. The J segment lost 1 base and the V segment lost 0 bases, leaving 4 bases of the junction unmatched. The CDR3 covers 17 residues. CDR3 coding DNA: TGTGCCAGCAGCTTGGGTACGACTAGCGGGGGCACAGATACGCAGTATTTT. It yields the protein CASSLGTTSGGTDTQYF.